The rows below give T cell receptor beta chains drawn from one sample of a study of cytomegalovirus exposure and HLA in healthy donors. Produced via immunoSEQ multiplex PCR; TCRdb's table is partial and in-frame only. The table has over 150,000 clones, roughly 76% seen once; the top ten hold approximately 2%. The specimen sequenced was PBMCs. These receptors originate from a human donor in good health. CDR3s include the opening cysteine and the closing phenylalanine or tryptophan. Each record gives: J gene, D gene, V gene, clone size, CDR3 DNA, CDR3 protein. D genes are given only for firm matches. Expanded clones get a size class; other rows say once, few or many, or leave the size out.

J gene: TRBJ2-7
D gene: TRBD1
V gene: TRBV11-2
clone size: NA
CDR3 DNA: TGTGCCAGCAGCTTAGGGGACTGGGGACAGGGATCCTCCTACGAGCAGTACTTC
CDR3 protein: CASSLGDWGQGSSYEQYF

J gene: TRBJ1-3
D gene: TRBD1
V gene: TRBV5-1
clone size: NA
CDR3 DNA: TGCGCCAGCAGCTTGGGACCGACAGGGAACTCTGGAAACACCATATATTTT
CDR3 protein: CASSLGPTGNSGNTIYF

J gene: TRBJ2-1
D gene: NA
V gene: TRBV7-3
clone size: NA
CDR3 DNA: TGTGCCAGCAGCCACATCGACTACCCCCATGAGCAGTTCTTC
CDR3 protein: CASSHIDYPHEQFF

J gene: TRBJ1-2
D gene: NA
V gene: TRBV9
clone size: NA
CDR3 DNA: TGTGCCAGCAGCGGAGGTGTATCTAACTATGGCTACACCTTC
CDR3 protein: CASSGGVSNYGYTF

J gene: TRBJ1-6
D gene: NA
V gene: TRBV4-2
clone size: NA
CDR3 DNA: TGTGCCAGCAGCCTAACAGGGATGGGTTCACCCCTCCACTTT
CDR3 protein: CASSLTGMGSPLHF

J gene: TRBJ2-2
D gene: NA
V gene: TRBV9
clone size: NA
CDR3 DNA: TGTGCCAGCAGCTTAATGGACAGCCAGAACACCGGGGAGCTGTTTTTT
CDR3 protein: CASSLMDSQNTGELFF

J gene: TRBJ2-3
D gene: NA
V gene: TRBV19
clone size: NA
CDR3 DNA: TGTGCCAGTAGTATTAGGGGGGGAGGCACAGATACGCAGTATTTT
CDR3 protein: CASSIRGGGTDTQYF

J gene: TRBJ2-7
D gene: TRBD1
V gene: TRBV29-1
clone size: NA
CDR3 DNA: TGCAGCGTTGGAGCTCGAGGGGGCGCGTATGGCGAGCAGTACTTC
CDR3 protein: CSVGARGGAYGEQYF

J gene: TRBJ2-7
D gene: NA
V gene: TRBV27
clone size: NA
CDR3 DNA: TGTGCCAGCGGTCCAGGCAGGGCCTACGAGCAGTACTTC
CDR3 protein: CASGPGRAYEQYF

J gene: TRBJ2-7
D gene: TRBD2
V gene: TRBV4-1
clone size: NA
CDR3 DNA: TGCGCCAGCAGCCAAGATGGTACTAGCGGCGAGCAGTACTTC
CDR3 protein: CASSQDGTSGEQYF

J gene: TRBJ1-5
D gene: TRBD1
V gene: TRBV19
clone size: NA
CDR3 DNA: TGTGCCAGTAGTATCAAGGGGACAGGTACCTCTAGCAATCAGCCCCAGCATTTT
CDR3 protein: CASSIKGTGTSSNQPQHF

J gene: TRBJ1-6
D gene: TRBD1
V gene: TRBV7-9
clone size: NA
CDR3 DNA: TGTGCCAGCAGCTTAGCCCCCGGACAGGGGGCACCCCTCCACTTT
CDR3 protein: CASSLAPGQGAPLHF

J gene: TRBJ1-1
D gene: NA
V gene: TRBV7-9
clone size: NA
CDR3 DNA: TGTGCCAGCTTCGGTCTGCTGAACACTGAAGCTTTCTTT
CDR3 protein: CASFGLLNTEAFF

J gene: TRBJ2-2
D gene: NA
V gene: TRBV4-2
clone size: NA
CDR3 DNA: TGTGCCAGCAGCCAAAACCGGGACTCCACCGGGGAGCTGTTTTTT
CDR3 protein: CASSQNRDSTGELFF

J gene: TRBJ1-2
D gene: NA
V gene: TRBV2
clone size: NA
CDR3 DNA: TGTGCCAGCAGTGAAGTGCAGGGGATGGGCTACACCTTC
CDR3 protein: CASSEVQGMGYTF

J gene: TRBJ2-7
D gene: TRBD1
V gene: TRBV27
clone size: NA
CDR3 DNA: TGTGCCAGCAGTTCTAACTGGGACAGACCGGGGGAGCAGTACTTC
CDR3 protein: CASSSNWDRPGEQYF

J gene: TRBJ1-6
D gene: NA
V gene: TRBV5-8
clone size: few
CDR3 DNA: TGTGCCAGCAGCTTGGGAGGAATTGGAGGGAACCACTTT
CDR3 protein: CASSLGGIGGNHF

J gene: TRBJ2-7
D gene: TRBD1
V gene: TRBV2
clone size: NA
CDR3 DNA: TGTGCCAGCACTCCTATGGGGGACAGGGGTACCTACGAGCAGTACTTC
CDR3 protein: CASTPMGDRGTYEQYF

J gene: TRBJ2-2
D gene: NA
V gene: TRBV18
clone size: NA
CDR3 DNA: TGTGCCAGCTCACCTCCGGGACAAAAGAACACCGGGGAGCTGTTTTTT
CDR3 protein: CASSPPGQKNTGELFF

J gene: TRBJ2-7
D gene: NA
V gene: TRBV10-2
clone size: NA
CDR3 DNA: TGCGCCAGCGAGGGAGTCATTCCGGGGGGCCACTCCTACGAGCAGTACTTC
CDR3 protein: CASEGVIPGGHSYEQYF

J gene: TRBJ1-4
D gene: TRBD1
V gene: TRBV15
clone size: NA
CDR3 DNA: TGTGCCACCAGCAGAGATTCCAGAAGAAAGCCGGGACAGGGGGGAGCTAATGAAAAACTGTTTTTT
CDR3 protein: CATSRDSRRKPGQGGANEKLFF

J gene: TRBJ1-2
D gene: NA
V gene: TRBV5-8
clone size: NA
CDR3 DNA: TGTGCCAGCAGCTTCGGGGGTTTGACTTATGGCTACACCTTC
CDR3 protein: CASSFGGLTYGYTF

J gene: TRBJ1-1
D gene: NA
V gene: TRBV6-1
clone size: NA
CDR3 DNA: TGTGCCAGCAGAGAGAACCCCGCGGGGTCCACTGAAGCTTTCTTT
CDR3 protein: CASRENPAGSTEAFF

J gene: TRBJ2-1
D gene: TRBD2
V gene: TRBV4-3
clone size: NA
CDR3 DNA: TGCGCCAGCAGCCCTAGAACGGGGGGGCTTTTTGGGGAGCAGTTCTTC
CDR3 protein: CASSPRTGGLFGEQFF

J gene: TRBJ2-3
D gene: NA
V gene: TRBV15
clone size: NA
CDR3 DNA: TGTGCCACCAGCAGAGTGAGACTCGGATTATCAAGTGTAGCTACGCAGTATTTT
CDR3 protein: CATSRVRLGLSSVATQYF

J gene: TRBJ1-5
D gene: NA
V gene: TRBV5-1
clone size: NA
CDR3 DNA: TGCGCCAGCAGCTTGATAGGGGGTAGGAATCAGCCCCAGCATTTT
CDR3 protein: CASSLIGGRNQPQHF

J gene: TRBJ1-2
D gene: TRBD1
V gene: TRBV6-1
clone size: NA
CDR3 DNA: TGTGCCAGCACTCTTGACAGGGAGGCTGGCTACACCTTC
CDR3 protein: CASTLDREAGYTF

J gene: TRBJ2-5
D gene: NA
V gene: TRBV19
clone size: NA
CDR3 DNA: TGTGCCAGTAGTATAGCGGGGAACCAAGAGACCCAGTACTTC
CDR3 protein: CASSIAGNQETQYF

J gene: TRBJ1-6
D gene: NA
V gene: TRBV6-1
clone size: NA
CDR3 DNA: TGTGCCAGCAGGGTGACAGCTAATTCACCCCTCCACTTT
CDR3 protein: CASRVTANSPLHF

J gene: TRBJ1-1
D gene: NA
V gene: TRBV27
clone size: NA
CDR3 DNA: TGTGCCAGCAGTTTCCTCCCGACATCCTCAGGGACTGAAGCTTTCTTT
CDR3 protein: CASSFLPTSSGTEAFF

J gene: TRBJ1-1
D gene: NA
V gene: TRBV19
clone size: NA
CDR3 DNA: TGTGCCAGTAGTATCGGATCGGCACTAATACTAGACACTGAAGCTTTCTTT
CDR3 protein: CASSIGSALILDTEAFF

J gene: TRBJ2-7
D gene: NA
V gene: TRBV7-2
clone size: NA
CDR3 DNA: TGTGCCAGCAGCTTAGGAGGCGGGCCTGGGTACGAGCAGTACTTC
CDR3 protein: CASSLGGGPGYEQYF

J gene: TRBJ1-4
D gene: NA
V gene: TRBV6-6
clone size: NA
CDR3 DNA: TGTGCCACCTCCAACGGACTGGAAAAACTGTTTTTT
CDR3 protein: CATSNGLEKLFF

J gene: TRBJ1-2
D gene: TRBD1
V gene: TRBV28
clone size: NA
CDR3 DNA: TGTGCCAGCAGGGTTAGCAGGGGGAACTATGGCTACACCTTC
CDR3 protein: CASRVSRGNYGYTF

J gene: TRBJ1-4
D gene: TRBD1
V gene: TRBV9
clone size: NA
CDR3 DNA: TGTGCCAGCAGCGCCTCCGGGACAGCTAATGAAAAACTGTTTTTT
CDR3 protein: CASSASGTANEKLFF

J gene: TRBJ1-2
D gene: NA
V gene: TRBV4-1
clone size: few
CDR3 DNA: TGCGCCAGCAGCCACGTCCTTAATTTTGAGAGGAATGGGTTC
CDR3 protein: CASSHVLNFERNGF

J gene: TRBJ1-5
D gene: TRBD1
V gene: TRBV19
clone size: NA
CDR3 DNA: TGTGCCAGTAGTAACCCGGGACAGGGGGTTTATAGCAATCAGCCCCAGCATTTT
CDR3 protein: CASSNPGQGVYSNQPQHF

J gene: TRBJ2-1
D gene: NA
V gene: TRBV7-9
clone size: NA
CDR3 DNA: TGTGCCAGCAGCTTAGTTCTGCCTCAGGTCAATGAGCAGTTCTTC
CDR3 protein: CASSLVLPQVNEQFF

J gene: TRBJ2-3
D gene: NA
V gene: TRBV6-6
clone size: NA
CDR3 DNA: TGTGCCAGCCCTCCCTCCGGAGCGGAAACCGATACGCAGTATTTT
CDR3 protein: CASPPSGAETDTQYF

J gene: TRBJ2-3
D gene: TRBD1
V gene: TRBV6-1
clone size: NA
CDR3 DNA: TGTGCCAGCAGTAACAGGGGGGGCACAGATACGCAGTATTTT
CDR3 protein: CASSNRGGTDTQYF

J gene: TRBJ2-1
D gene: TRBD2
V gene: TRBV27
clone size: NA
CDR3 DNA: TGTGCCAGCAGTTCCGATTGGGGGGGTGAGCAGTTCTTC
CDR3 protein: CASSSDWGGEQFF

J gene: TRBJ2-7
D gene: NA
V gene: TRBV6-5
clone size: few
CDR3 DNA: TGTGCCAGCAGCTCCGGGTCCTACGAGCAGTACTTC
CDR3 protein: CASSSGSYEQYF